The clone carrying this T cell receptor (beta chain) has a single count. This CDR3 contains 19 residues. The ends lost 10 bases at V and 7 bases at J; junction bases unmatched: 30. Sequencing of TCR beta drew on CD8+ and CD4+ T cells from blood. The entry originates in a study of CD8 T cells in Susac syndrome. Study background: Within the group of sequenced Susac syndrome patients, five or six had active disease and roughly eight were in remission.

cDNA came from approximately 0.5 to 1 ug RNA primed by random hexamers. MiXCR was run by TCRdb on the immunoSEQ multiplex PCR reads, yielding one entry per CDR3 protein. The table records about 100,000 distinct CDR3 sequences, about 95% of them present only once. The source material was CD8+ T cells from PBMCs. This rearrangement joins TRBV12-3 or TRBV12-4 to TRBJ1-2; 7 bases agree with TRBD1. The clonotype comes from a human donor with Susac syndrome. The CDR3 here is CATTLLDEVMGTADGGYTF. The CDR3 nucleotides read TGTGCCACAACCCTACTCGACGAGGTAATGGGGACAGCGGACGGTGGCTACACCTTC.